The entry that follows covers one TCR beta chain sequence. The data were taken from a study of blood T cell repertoires in COVID-19. Study overall: The origin of the acute and convalescent COVID-19 samples was the United States, Italy and Spain. T cells, B-cell-depleted T cells, or PBMCs provided the cDNA or gDNA that served as material.

Trimming took 2 bases from V and 6 from J, leaving 16 bases between them. The CDR3 is 16 residues long. Germline loops: CDR1 SNHLY, CDR2 FYNNEI. The authors' processing: Amplification from reference gene primers served as the basis for estimated nucleated cell counts. Only in-frame clones appear in the TCRdb table, and some are missing; sequencing was by immunoSEQ multiplex PCR. That table furnishes V, J and clone size, whereas the DNA furnished D and trimming. In the table there are about 150,000 clones, around 84% of which are singletons. Sequencing was done on a sample of peripheral blood. This sequence originates from a woman in her fifties or sixties with acute or convalescent COVID-19. The chain combines TRBV2 with TRBJ1-4, with a possible D match to TRBD1 (5 bases). As DNA, the CDR3 is TGTGCCAGCAGTGAAAGCCAGGGCAATTTTGATGAAAAACTGTTTTTT. This codes for CASSESQGNFDEKLFF.